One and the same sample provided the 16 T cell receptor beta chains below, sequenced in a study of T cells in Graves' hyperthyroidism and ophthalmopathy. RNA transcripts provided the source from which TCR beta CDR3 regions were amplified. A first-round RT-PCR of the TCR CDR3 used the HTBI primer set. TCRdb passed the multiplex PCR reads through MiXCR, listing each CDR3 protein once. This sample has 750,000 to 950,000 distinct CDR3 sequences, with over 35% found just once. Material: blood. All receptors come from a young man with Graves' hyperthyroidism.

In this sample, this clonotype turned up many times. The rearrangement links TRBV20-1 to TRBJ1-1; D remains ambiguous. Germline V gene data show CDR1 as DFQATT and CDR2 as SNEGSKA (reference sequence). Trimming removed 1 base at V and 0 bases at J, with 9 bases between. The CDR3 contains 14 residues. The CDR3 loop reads CSARAGQVNTEAFF. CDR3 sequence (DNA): TGCAGTGCTAGAGCTGGCCAGGTGAACACTGAAGCTTTCTTT.

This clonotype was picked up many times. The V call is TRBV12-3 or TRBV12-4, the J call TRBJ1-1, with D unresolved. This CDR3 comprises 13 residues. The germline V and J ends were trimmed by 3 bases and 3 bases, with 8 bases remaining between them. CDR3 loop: CASSFWEDTEAFF. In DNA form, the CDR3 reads TGTGCCAGCAGTTTTTGGGAAGACACTGAAGCTTTCTTT.

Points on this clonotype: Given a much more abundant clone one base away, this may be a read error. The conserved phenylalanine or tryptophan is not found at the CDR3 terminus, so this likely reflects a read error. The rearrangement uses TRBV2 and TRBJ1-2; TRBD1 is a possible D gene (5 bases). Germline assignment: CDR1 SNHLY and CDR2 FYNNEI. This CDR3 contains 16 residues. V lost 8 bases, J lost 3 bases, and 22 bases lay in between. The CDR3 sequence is CASLTTYRLLDYGYTL. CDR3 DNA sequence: TGTGCCAGCCTTACCACCTACAGGCTGCTGGACTATGGCTACACCCTC.

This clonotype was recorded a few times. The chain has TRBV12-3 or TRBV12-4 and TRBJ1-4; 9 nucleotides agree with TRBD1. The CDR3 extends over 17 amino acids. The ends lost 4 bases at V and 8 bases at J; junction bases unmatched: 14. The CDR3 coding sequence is TGTGCCAGCAGTTCCCTCGACGGCACAGGGGGCGGCGAAAAACTGTTTTTT. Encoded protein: CASSSLDGTGGGEKLFF.

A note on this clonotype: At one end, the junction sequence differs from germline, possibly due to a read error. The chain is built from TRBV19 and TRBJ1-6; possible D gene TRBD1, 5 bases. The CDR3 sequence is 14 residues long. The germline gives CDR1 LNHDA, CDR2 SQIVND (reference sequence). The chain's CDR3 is CASSETPGNPPLHF. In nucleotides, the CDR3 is TGTGCCAGTAGTGAAACCCCAGGGAATCCACCCCTTCACTTT. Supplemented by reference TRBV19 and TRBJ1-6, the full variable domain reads DGGITQSPKYLFRKEGQNVTLSCEQNLNHDAMYWYRQDPGQGLRLIYYSQIVNDFQKGDIAEGYSVSREKKESFPLTVTSAQKNPTAFYLCASSETPGNPPLHFGNGTRLTVT.

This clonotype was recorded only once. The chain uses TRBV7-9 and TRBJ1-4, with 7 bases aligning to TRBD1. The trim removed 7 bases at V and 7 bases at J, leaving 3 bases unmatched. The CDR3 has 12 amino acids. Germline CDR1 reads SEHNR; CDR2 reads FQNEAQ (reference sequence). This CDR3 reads CASNRDSEKLFF. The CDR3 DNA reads TGTGCCAGCAACCGGGACAGTGAAAAACTGTTTTTT.

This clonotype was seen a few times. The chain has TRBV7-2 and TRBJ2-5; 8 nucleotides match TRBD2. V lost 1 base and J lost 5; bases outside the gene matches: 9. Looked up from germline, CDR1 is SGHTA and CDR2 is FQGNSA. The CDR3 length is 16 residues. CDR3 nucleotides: TGTGCCAGCAGCTTAGGACGGGAGGGCCGATCGGAGACCCAGTACTTC. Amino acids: CASSLGREGRSETQYF.

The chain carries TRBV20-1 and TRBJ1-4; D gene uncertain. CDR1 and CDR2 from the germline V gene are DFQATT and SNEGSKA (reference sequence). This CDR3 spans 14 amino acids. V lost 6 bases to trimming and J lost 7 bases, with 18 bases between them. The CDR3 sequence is CSALSTSGIEKLFF. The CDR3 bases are TGCAGTGCCCTCAGTACCTCTGGGATTGAAAAACTGTTTTTT.

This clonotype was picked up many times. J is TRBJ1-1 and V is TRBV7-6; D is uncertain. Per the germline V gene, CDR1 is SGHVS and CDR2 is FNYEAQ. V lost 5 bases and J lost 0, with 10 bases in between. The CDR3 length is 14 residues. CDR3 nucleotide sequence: TGTGCCAGCAGCAAATTCAGTCTGAACACTGAAGCTTTCTTT. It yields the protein CASSKFSLNTEAFF. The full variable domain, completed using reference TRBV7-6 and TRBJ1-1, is GAGVSQSPRYKVTKRGQDVALRCDPISGHVSLYWYRQALGQGPEFLTYFNYEAQQDKSGLPNDRFSAERPEGSISTLTIQRTEQRDSAMYRCASSKFSLNTEAFFGQGTRLTVV.

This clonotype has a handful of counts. As DNA, the CDR3 is TGTGCCAGCAGCTGGGCCACAGGGGGCATCGGGGAGCAGTACTTC. Translated, it gives CASSWATGGIGEQYF. The J gene is TRBJ2-7, the V gene TRBV7-3; 9 bases agree with TRBD1. Germline CDR1 SGHTA, CDR2 FQGTGA. Trimming removed 4 bases from V and 7 bases from J; junction bases left unmatched: 11. The CDR3 totals 15 residues.

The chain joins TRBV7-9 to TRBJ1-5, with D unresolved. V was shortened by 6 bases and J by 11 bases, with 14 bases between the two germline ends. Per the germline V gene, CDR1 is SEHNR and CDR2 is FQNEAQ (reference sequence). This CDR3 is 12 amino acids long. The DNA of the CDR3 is TGTGCCAGCAGGGCAAGGCAAGAGACCCAGCATTTT. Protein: CASRARQETQHF.

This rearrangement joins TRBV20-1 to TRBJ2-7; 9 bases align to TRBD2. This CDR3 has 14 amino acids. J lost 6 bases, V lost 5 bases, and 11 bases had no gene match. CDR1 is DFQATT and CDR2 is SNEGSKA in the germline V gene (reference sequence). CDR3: CSAFPGTSSLEQYF. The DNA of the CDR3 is TGCAGTGCTTTCCCCGGGACTAGCTCCCTCGAGCAGTACTTC.

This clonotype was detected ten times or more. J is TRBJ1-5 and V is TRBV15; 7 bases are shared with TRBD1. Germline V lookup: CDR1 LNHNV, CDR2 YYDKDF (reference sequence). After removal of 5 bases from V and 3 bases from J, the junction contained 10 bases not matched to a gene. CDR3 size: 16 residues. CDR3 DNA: TGTGCCACCAGCCCTGGACAGGTAGTGAACAATCAGCCCCAGCATTTT. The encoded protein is CATSPGQVVNNQPQHF.

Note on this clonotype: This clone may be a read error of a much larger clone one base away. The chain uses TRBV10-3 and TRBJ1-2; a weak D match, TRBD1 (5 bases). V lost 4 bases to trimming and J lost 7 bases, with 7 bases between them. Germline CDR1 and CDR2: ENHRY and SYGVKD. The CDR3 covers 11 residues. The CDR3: CAISGGRGYTF. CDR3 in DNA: TGTGCCATCAGTGGGGGCCGTGGCTACACCTTC.

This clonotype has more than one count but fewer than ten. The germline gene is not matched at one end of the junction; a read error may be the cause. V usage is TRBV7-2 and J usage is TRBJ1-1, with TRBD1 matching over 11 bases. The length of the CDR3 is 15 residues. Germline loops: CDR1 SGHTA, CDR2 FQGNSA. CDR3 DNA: TGCGCCAGCAGCCGATGGACAGGGGGCGAGAATGAAGCTTTCTTT. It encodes CASSRWTGGENEAFF.

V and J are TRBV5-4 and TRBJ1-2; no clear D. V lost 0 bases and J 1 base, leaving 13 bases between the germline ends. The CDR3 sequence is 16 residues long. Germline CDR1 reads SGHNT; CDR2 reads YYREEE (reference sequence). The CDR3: CASSLAGTWGNYGYTF. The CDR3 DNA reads TGTGCCAGCAGCTTGGCAGGAACGTGGGGTAACTATGGCTACACCTTC.